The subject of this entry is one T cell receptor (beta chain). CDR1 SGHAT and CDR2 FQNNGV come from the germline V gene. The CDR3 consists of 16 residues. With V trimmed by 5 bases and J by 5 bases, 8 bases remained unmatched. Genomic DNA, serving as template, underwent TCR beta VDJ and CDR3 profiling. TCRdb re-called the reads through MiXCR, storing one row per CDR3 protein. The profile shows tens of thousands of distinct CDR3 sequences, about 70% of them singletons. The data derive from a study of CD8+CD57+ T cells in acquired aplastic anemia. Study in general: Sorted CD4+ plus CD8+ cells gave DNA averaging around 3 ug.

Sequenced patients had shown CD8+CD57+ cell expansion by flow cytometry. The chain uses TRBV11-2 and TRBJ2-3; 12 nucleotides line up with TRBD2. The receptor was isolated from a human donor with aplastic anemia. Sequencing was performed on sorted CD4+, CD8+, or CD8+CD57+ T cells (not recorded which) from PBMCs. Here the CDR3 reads CASSTASGRVLDTQYF. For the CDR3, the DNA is TGTGCCAGCAGCACCGCTAGCGGGAGGGTTCTAGATACGCAGTATTTT. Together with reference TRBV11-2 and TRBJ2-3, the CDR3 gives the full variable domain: EAGVAQSPRYKIIEKRQSVAFWCNPISGHATLYWYQQILGQGPKLLIQFQNNGVVDDSQLPKDRFSAERLKGVDSTLKIQPAKLEDSAVYLCASSTASGRVLDTQYFGPGTRLTVL.